This passage covers 12 T cell receptor beta chains from one sample sequenced in a study of blood T cell repertoires in COVID-19. Sequencing was performed with immunoSEQ multiplex PCR; in TCRdb, only in-frame clones are kept and a portion is missing. The sample includes approximately 260,000 clones, 84% of them seen just once. Sequencing used peripheral blood. These receptors were collected from a human donor in a cohort sampled during active COVID-19.

This clone came up a few times. The CDR3 loop reads CASSQGLDQPQHF. As DNA, the CDR3 is TGCGCCAGCAGTCAGGGTTTAGATCAGCCCCAGCATTTT. The V and J genes are TRBV10-1 and TRBJ1-5; tentative D call: TRBD1 (5 bases). Trimming cost V 5 bases and J 5 bases, with 10 bases left between them. CDR3 length: 13 residues. Germline assignment: CDR1 WNHNN and CDR2 SYGVQD (reference sequence).

The rearrangement uses TRBV5-1 and TRBJ1-3; D remains ambiguous. The V gene's germline CDR1 is SGHRS and CDR2 YFSETQ. Trimming left V 1 base short and J 4 bases short, with 6 bases between. The CDR3 length is 13 residues. The CDR3 region is CASSLLLGNTIYF. CDR3 bases: TGCGCCAGCAGCTTGTTACTCGGAAACACCATATATTTT.

V gene TRBV7-8 combines with J gene TRBJ2-3; TRBD2 matches at 9 bases. The ends lost 5 bases at V and 4 bases at J; junction bases unmatched: 7. The germline gives CDR1 SGHVS, CDR2 FQNEAQ. The CDR3 consists of 15 residues. The CDR3 is CASSHSSGAPDTQYF. For the CDR3, the DNA is TGTGCCAGCAGCCACTCTAGCGGGGCCCCAGATACGCAGTATTTT. The full variable domain, with the rest looked up from reference TRBV7-8 and TRBJ2-3, is GAGVSQSPRYKVAKRGQDVALRCDPISGHVSLFWYQQALGQGPEFLTYFQNEAQLDKSGLPSDRFFAERPEGSVSTLKIQRTQQEDSAVYLCASSHSSGAPDTQYFGPGTRLTVL.

The rearrangement uses TRBV5-6 and TRBJ2-7; 9 bases match TRBD1. The CDR3 has 15 amino acids. The V gene end was trimmed by 2 bases and the J gene end by 5 bases; junction bases not matched to a gene: 8. From germline, CDR1 is SGHDT and CDR2 YYEEEE. CDR3 in amino acids: CASSFPGQGTNEQYF. The CDR3 nucleotides read TGTGCCAGCAGCTTTCCGGGACAGGGAACAAACGAGCAGTACTTC.

The chain recombines TRBV18 with TRBJ2-2, with 9 bases matching TRBD2. Germline V gene sequence: CDR1 KGHSH, CDR2 LQKENI. Trimming at V came to 4 bases and at J to 3 bases, leaving 3 bases not matched to a gene. This CDR3 spans 15 amino acids. DNA of the CDR3: TGTGCCAGCTCACGCGCGGGAGGGGACACCGGGGAGCTGTTTTTT. It encodes CASSRAGGDTGELFF.

The table lists this clone with many counts. CDR3 protein: CASSPGLAGLSSYEQYF. Here the CDR3 DNA reads TGTGCCAGCAGCCCGGGACTAGCGGGTCTCAGCTCCTACGAGCAGTACTTC. The J gene is TRBJ2-7, the V gene TRBV7-6; TRBD2 agrees at 12 bases. Germline CDR1 is SGHVS and CDR2 is FNYEAQ. With V trimmed by 5 bases and J by 0 bases, 8 bases remained unmatched. CDR3 size: 17 residues.

In this sample, this clone turned up a few times. V gene TRBV5-4 combines with J gene TRBJ2-6, with 10 bases fitting TRBD1. Germline V gene sequence: CDR1 SGHNT, CDR2 YYREEE (reference sequence). This CDR3 has 18 amino acids. With V trimmed by 4 bases and J by 3 bases, 10 bases remained unmatched. The CDR3: CASSIGQGGTVGANVLTF. Written as DNA, the CDR3 is TGTGCCAGCAGCATCGGACAGGGGGGCACCGTTGGGGCCAACGTCCTGACTTTC.

This chain connects TRBV27 to TRBJ2-1; perhaps TRBD2 as D (6 bases). Germline V gives CDR1 MNHEY, CDR2 SMNVEV (reference sequence). Trimming pared 3 bases from V and 7 bases from J, leaving 13 bases between. The CDR3 sequence is 14 residues long. CDR3 DNA: TGTGCCAGCAGTTTGAGGGACTCTGGGAATGAGCAGTTCTTC. Amino acid sequence: CASSLRDSGNEQFF.

The J gene is TRBJ1-1, the V gene TRBV18; no firm D call. V gave up 2 bases and J gave up 9 bases, with 7 bases separating them. Germline V lookup: CDR1 KGHSH, CDR2 LQKENI. This CDR3 has 11 residues. The CDR3 here is CASSPGGQAFF. The CDR3 DNA reads as TGTGCCAGCTCACCAGGTGGGCAAGCTTTCTTT.

The V call is TRBV28, the J call TRBJ2-1, with D possibly TRBD2 on 5 matching bases. In germline, CDR1 is MDHEN, CDR2 SYDVKM. V lost 6 bases, J lost 3 bases, and 18 bases lay in between. The CDR3 is made up of 16 amino acids. CDR3 protein: CASREGASRYYNEQFF. The CDR3 DNA follows: TGTGCCAGCAGAGAGGGTGCAAGTCGGTACTACAATGAGCAGTTCTTC.

V is TRBV3-1 (or the pseudogene TRBV3-2) and J is TRBJ2-7, with a tentative D call TRBD1 (5 bases). Germline V gene sequence: CDR1 LGHDT, CDR2 YNNKEL (reference sequence). This CDR3 contains 14 residues. Trimming cost V 3 bases and J 2 bases, with 11 bases left between them. The CDR3 region is CASSQSGAAYEQYF. In nucleotides, the CDR3 is TGTGCCAGCAGCCAGTCTGGGGCCGCCTACGAGCAGTACTTC.

The chain has TRBV19 and TRBJ2-7; 7 nucleotides agree with TRBD1. With V trimmed by 5 bases and J by 2 bases, 9 bases remained unmatched. Germline-derived CDR1 and CDR2 are LNHDA and SQIVND (reference sequence). The CDR3 sequence is 15 residues long. CDR3 residues: CASSQGGQVPYEQYF. As DNA, the CDR3 is TGTGCCAGTAGTCAAGGGGGCCAGGTCCCCTACGAGCAGTACTTC.